This entry describes one TCR beta chain. This CDR3 contains 17 residues. The ends were cut back, 0 bases at V and 5 bases at J, with 19 bases in the middle. CDR1 is MGHRA and CDR2 is YSYEKL in the germline V gene. Using its own MiXCR run on the 5' RACE reads, TCRdb lists one record per CDR3 protein. The sample consists of around 530,000 distinct CDR3 sequences, about a fifth of them appearing once. The data were taken from a study of T-cell memory formation after mild COVID-19. This sequence was found in an adult woman who had mild COVID-19 (a few samples of this study predate the infection). Cell type and time point are not known. What was sequenced was PBMCs or a T cell subset sorted from them (not recorded which). V usage is TRBV4-1 and J usage is TRBJ2-5; maybe TRBD1 (5 bases). The CDR3 DNA is TGCGCCAGCAGCCAAGATCGAGGACACTCGAGCTGGGAGACCCAGTACTTC. Protein sequence: CASSQDRGHSSWETQYF.